This T cell receptor (beta chain) originates from a study of blood T cell repertoires in COVID-19. Overall study context: The United States, Italy and Spain supplied acute and convalescent COVID-19 samples. Sample material is recorded as cDNA or gDNA derived from T cells, B-cell-depleted T cells, or PBMCs.

The authors' processing: It was from reference gene primer amplification that nucleated cell counts were estimated. TCRdb's copy holds only in-frame clones and misses some; the assay was immunoSEQ multiplex PCR. V and J calls plus clone size are reproduced from that table; the DNA served to infer D and trimming. The table shows under 200,000 clones, with approximately 85% occurring only once. After removal of 1 base from V and 7 bases from J, the junction contained 5 bases not matched to a gene. The CDR3 has 14 residues. In germline, CDR1 is SGHRS, CDR2 YFSETQ. This clonotype originated in a woman of 80 years or more with acute or convalescent COVID-19. The sequenced sample was peripheral blood. The rearrangement links TRBV5-1 to TRBJ2-1; TRBD2 aligns across 7 bases. The CDR3 loop is CASSLWASGNEQFF. The CDR3 DNA is TGCGCCAGCAGCTTGTGGGCTAGCGGTAATGAGCAGTTCTTC.